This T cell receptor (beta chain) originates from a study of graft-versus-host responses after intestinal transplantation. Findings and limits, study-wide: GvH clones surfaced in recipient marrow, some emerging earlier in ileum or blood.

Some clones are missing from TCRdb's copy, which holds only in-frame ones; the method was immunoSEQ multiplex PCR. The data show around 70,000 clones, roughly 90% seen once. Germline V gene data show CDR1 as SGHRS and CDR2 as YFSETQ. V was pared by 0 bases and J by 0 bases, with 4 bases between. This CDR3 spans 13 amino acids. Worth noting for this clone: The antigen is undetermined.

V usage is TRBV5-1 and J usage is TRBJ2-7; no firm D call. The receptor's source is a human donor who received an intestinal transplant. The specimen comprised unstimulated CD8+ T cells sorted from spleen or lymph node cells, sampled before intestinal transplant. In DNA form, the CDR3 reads TGCGCCAGCAGCTTGGACAACTCCTACGAGCAGTACTTC. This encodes CASSLDNSYEQYF.